Presented here are 25 T cell receptor beta chains from one specimen sequenced in a study of human T cells and chemical hapten exposure. MiXCR was run by TCRdb on the RACE reads, yielding one entry per CDR3 protein. The table has some 52,000 distinct CDR3 sequences, approximately 9.9% seen once. The time point denotes: patch test 3, about 24 weeks after DPC sensitization. This sample's treatment: therapeutic diphenylcyclopropenone sensitization with weekly scalp DPC. Sequencing was performed on whole blood, taken in connection with sensitization to the hapten diphenylcyclopropenone (DPC). These TCRs come from a woman aged 40-49 years with alopecia areata. Some clones in this sample may be carry-over from other donors' samples.

This clonotype came up a few times. The chain joins TRBV2 to TRBJ1-5, with D perhaps matching TRBD1 (5 bases). With 6 bases removed from V and 0 bases from J, the gap between germline ends came to 12 bases. The CDR3 has 15 amino acids. CDR1 is SNHLY and CDR2 is FYNNEI in the germline V gene. CDR3 residues: CASRYTGYSNQPQHF. For the CDR3, the DNA is TGTGCCAGCAGATACACAGGCTATAGCAATCAGCCCCAGCATTTT.

With respect to this clonotype: With a much larger clone just one base away, this may be a read error. The chain joins TRBV7-2 to TRBJ2-5; the D is unclear. Trimming shortened V by 5 bases and J by 5 bases, and 9 bases separated the two germline ends. CDR3 size: 12 residues. Germline V gene data show CDR1 as SGHTA and CDR2 as FQGNSA. CDR3 loop: CASSPEGETQYF. CDR3 coding DNA: TGTGCCAGCAGCCCGGAAGGGGAGACCCAGTACTTC.

This chain uses TRBV7-9 with TRBJ2-5; the match to TRBD2 covers 10 bases. V shed 5 bases and J 1 base; nucleotides not matched to a gene: 7. Germline CDR1 and CDR2: SEHNR and FQNEAQ (reference sequence). CDR3 size: 16 residues. The CDR3 sequence is CASSEGSSGGQETQYF. In DNA form, the CDR3 reads TGTGCCAGCAGCGAGGGGTCTAGCGGGGGCCAAGAGACCCAGTACTTC.

This clonotype has a handful of counts. The V call is TRBV4-2, the J call TRBJ2-7; 8 nucleotides align to TRBD1. This CDR3 has 14 residues. The germline CDR1 and CDR2 sequences are LGHNA and YNFKEQ. The V segment lost 4 bases and the J segment 3 bases; nucleotides outside the gene matches: 5. The CDR3: CASSPTGDDYEQYF. For the CDR3, the DNA is TGTGCCAGCAGCCCGACAGGGGATGACTACGAGCAGTACTTC.

As for this clonotype: A read error may explain this, as a much larger clone is one base away. The chain combines TRBV7-9 with TRBJ2-2; D perhaps matches TRBD1 (6 bases). The ends were cut back, 8 bases at V and 6 bases at J, with 16 bases in the middle. The CDR3 loop spans 14 amino acids. Germline CDR1 SEHNR, CDR2 FQNEAQ (reference sequence). The CDR3 sequence is CASGSATGSGELFF. The CDR3 DNA follows: TGTGCCAGCGGCAGCGCCACAGGGTCCGGGGAGCTGTTTTTT.

The chain uses TRBV5-1 and TRBJ2-3, with TRBD1 identical over 7 bases. Germline CDR1 SGHRS, CDR2 YFSETQ. The junction had 8 bases not matched to a gene; V was cut back by 6 bases and J by 4 bases. CDR3 length: 14 residues. This CDR3 reads CASTVTGSPDTQYF. The CDR3 region has the DNA TGCGCCAGCACCGTGACAGGGTCCCCAGATACGCAGTATTTT.

This clonotype was observed a handful of times. The chain links TRBV6-6 to TRBJ2-5; D not certain. Trimming pared 7 bases from V and 1 base from J, leaving 13 bases between. There are 14 residues in the CDR3. Germline V gives CDR1 MNHNY, CDR2 SVGAGI (reference sequence). CDR3 bases: TGTGCCAGCACGGCAGCTACTTCCCAAGAGACCCAGTACTTC. It specifies CASTAATSQETQYF.

The rearrangement links TRBV7-9 to TRBJ1-5; D is uncertain. The CDR3 runs 13 residues. Germline CDR1 is SEHNR and CDR2 is FQNEAQ (reference sequence). V shed 4 bases and J shed 5 bases, with 9 bases lying between them. CDR3 region: CASSYGVDQPQHF. The CDR3 nucleotides are TGTGCCAGCAGCTACGGTGTGGATCAGCCCCAGCATTTT.

This sequence joins TRBV18 and TRBJ1-5; tentatively, D is TRBD1 (5 bases). The CDR3 has 17 residues. Germline CDR1 reads KGHSH; CDR2 reads LQKENI. V dropped 5 bases and J dropped 0 bases, with 17 bases sitting between them. The CDR3 nucleotides are TGTGCCAGCTCAGTCACTTCAGGGAGCGATAGCAATCAGCCCCAGCATTTT. Translated, it gives CASSVTSGSDSNQPQHF.

In this sample, this clonotype turned up many times. The V and J genes are TRBV7-9 and TRBJ1-4; D possibly corresponds to TRBD1 (5 bases). The CDR3 has 16 amino acids. The germline V and J ends were trimmed by 3 bases and 8 bases, with 19 bases remaining between them. Germline loops: CDR1 SEHNR, CDR2 FQNEAQ (reference sequence). The DNA of the CDR3 is TGTGCCAGCAGCTTTGGAAGGGGCCGCTTTGGAGAAAAACTGTTTTTT. Translated: CASSFGRGRFGEKLFF.

This clonotype was seen at least ten times. The chain links TRBV12-3 or TRBV12-4 to TRBJ2-1; 9 nucleotides match TRBD1. After removal of 6 bases from V and 5 bases from J, the junction contained 2 bases not matched to a gene. The length of the CDR3 is 13 residues. The CDR3 protein is CASRGTGNNEQFF. CDR3 nucleotide sequence: TGTGCCAGCAGGGGGACAGGGAACAATGAGCAGTTCTTC.

This clonotype was recorded a few times. This chain uses TRBV20-1 with TRBJ1-2; maybe TRBD1 (5 bases). The CDR3 contains 15 residues. Germline V lookup: CDR1 DFQATT, CDR2 SNEGSKA (reference sequence). Trimming removed 5 bases from V and 1 base from J, with 17 bases in between. The CDR3 reads CSAGPPGTFNYGYTF. The CDR3, as DNA: TGCAGTGCTGGCCCTCCCGGGACCTTTAACTATGGCTACACCTTC.

J is TRBJ2-4 and V is TRBV6-5; 10 bases map to TRBD1. Trimming cost V 6 bases and J 8 bases; bases outside gene matches: 7. CDR3 length: 14 residues. CDR1 is MNHEY and CDR2 is SVGAGI in the germline V gene. For the CDR3, the DNA is TGTGCCAGCAGGAAGACAGGGGGCTCAGACATTCAGTACTTC. Amino acids: CASRKTGGSDIQYF.

The chain joins TRBV20-1 to TRBJ1-1; possible D gene TRBD1, 5 bases. Germline values: CDR1 DFQATT, CDR2 SNEGSKA (reference sequence). CDR3 length: 14 residues. The V end lost 3 bases, the J end lost 1 base, and 12 bases lay between the germline ends. This CDR3 reads CSASSGLRNTEAFF. CDR3 sequence (DNA): TGCAGTGCTAGTTCAGGGCTCCGGAACACTGAAGCTTTCTTT.

This clonotype showed up just a few times. The chain is built from TRBV12-3 or TRBV12-4 and TRBJ2-5; no clear D gene. The CDR3 is made up of 13 amino acids. V gave up 3 bases and J gave up 6 bases, with 11 bases separating them. CDR3 nucleotides: TGTGCCAGCAGTTTTACCCTGGAGCAGACCCAGTACTTC. Its translation is CASSFTLEQTQYF.

This clonotype was picked up many times. This sequence joins TRBV7-6 and TRBJ2-5, with a possible D match to TRBD1 (6 bases). This CDR3 is built from 14 residues. V was shortened by 5 bases and J by 1 base, with 11 bases between the two germline ends. Germline CDR1 reads SGHVS; CDR2 reads FNYEAQ. Written as DNA, the CDR3 is TGTGCCAGCAGCAACACAGGGAGCCAAGAGACCCAGTACTTC. This translates into CASSNTGSQETQYF.

This clonotype was seen only a few times. The V and J genes are TRBV20-1 and TRBJ2-3; D not resolved. Germline lookup yields CDR1 DFQATT and CDR2 SNEGSKA (reference sequence). The CDR3 has 11 residues. V lost 6 bases and J 6 bases, leaving 10 bases between the germline ends. CDR3 nucleotides: TGCAGTGCGAGCCCAGCTGATACGCAGTATTTT. This sequence encodes CSASPADTQYF.

This chain links TRBV5-1 with TRBJ1-1; D unclear. V lost 0 bases and J lost 3, with 6 bases in between. The germline gives CDR1 SGHRS, CDR2 YFSETQ. The CDR3 runs to 13 residues. CDR3 bases: TGCGCCAGCAGCTTGGACGGGCACACTGAAGCTTTCTTT. This translates into CASSLDGHTEAFF.

This clonotype occurred many times. This chain connects TRBV18 to TRBJ1-5; D is unresolved. The CDR3 consists of 14 residues. Looked up from germline, CDR1 is KGHSH and CDR2 is LQKENI. Trimming cost V 4 bases and J 1 base, with 8 bases left between them. The DNA for the CDR3 is TGTGCCAGCTCACAGGGTAAAAGCAATCAGCCCCAGCATTTT. Its translation: CASSQGKSNQPQHF.

Comment on this clonotype: One base away lies a much larger clone, so this may be a sequencing read error. The chain joins TRBV20-1 to TRBJ2-7; D is unresolved. Germline V gives CDR1 DFQATT, CDR2 SNEGSKA (reference sequence). This CDR3 is 12 amino acids long. CDR3 sequence (DNA): TGCAGTCTGTCCTCCCCTTCCTACGGGCAGTACTTC. Translated: CSLSSPSYGQYF.

The chain employs TRBV20-1 and TRBJ2-1; the match to TRBD1 covers 9 bases. V trimming: 5 bases; J trimming: 1 base; junction bases outside the gene matches: 12. The CDR3 contains 17 residues. Germline values: CDR1 DFQATT, CDR2 SNEGSKA (reference sequence). CDR3 coding DNA: TGCAGTGCTCAGAGGGGGACCGGGACAGGGTCCTACAATGAGCAGTTCTTC. Translated, it gives CSAQRGTGTGSYNEQFF.

The chain combines TRBV27 with TRBJ2-7, with D possibly matching TRBD1 (6 bases). The CDR3 extends over 13 amino acids. V dropped 5 bases and J dropped 7 bases, with 15 bases sitting between them. CDR1 is MNHEY and CDR2 is SMNVEV in the germline V gene (reference sequence). The CDR3 loop is CASSPTQGSEQYF. Here the CDR3 DNA reads TGTGCCAGCAGTCCAACACAGGGAAGTGAGCAGTACTTC.

This clonotype was counted at least ten times. This rearrangement joins TRBV5-1 to TRBJ1-4; D is undetermined. This CDR3 is 15 amino acids long. Trimming shortened V by 3 bases and J by 0 bases, and 9 bases separated the two germline ends. Germline V gene lookup returns CDR1 SGHRS and CDR2 YFSETQ. CDR3 coding DNA: TGCGCCAGCAGCTCCTCCGGGACAACTAATGAAAAACTGTTTTTT. Its translation is CASSSSGTTNEKLFF.

The sample holds a few counts of this clonotype. The chain combines TRBV1 with TRBJ1-2; no DNA check was done on the table's D call, TRBD1. TRBV1 is shown as a pseudogene. There are 14 residues in the CDR3. In nucleotides, the CDR3 is TGCACCAGCAGCCAAAGATGGGGGAACTATGGCTACACCTTC. Protein sequence: CTSSQRWGNYGYTF.

This clonotype was seen ten or more times. The V and J genes are TRBV7-3 and TRBJ1-1; maybe TRBD1 (5 bases). The germline V gene has CDR1 SGHTA and CDR2 FQGTGA. Trimming took 5 bases from V and 4 from J, leaving 35 bases between them. The CDR3 is made up of 21 amino acids. CDR3 sequence reads: CASSPMERVPGPLGRSTEAFF. The CDR3 nucleotides are TGTGCCAGCAGCCCCATGGAACGGGTGCCGGGACCTCTAGGGCGGAGCACTGAAGCTTTCTTT.